This TCR beta chain is drawn from a study of blood T cell repertoires in COVID-19. Overall study context: Donors in the United States, Italy and Spain gave samples during acute or convalescent COVID-19.

Germline lookup yields CDR1 SNHLY and CDR2 FYNNEI. The V end lost 4 bases, the J end lost 1 base, and 11 bases lay between the germline ends. This CDR3 contains 14 residues. Enrolled during active infection, Seattle patients were then followed longitudinally. Authors' processing steps: The assay estimated nucleated cells by amplifying reference gene primers. Profiling relied on immunoSEQ multiplex PCR, and the TCRdb table lists in-frame clones only, not all of them. For V, J and clone size, that table is used; D and trimming come from the DNA. The table lists about 480,000 clones, approximately 88% of them singletons.

V is TRBV2 and J is TRBJ2-7; a weak D match, TRBD1 (6 bases). What was sequenced was peripheral blood. The receptor was isolated from a woman aged 45-59 years with COVID-19, enrolled during active disease. In DNA form, the CDR3 reads TGTGCCAGCAGTGCAAGGACAGCTTCCTACGAGCAGTACTTC. This translates into CASSARTASYEQYF.